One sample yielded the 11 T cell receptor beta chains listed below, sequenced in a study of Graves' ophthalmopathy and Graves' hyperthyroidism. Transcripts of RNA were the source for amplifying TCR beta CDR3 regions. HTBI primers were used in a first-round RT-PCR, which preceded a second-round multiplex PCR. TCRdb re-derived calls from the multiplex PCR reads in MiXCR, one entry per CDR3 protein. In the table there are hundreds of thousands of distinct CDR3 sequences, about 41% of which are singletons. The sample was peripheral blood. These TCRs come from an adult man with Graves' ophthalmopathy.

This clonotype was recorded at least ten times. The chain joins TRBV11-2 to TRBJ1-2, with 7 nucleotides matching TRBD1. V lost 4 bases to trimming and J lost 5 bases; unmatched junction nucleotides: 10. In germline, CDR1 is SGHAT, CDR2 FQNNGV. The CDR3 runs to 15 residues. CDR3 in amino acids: CASSSNRGSSYGYTF. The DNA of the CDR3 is TGTGCCAGCAGCTCCAACAGGGGTAGTTCTTATGGCTACACCTTC.

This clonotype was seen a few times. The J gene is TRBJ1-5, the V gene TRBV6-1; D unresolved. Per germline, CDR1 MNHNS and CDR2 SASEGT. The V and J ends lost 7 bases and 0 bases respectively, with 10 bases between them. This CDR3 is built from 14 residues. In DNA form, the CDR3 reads TGTGCCAGCAACGGTTTTTATAGCAATCAGCCCCAGCATTTT. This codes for CASNGFYSNQPQHF.

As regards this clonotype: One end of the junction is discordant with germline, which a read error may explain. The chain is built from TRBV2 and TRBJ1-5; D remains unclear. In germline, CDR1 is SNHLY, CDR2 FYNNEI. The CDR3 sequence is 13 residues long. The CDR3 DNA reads TGTGCCGGCAGCCAAGCGTCGTCTCAGCCCCAGCATTTT. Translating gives CAGSQASSQPQHF.

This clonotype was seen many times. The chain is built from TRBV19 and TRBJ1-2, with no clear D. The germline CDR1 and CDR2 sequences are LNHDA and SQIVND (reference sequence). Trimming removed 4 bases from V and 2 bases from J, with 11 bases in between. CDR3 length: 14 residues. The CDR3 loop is CASSTVGENYGYTF. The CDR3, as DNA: TGTGCCAGTAGTACAGTTGGGGAAAACTATGGCTACACCTTC. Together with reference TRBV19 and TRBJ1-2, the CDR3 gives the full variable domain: DGGITQSPKYLFRKEGQNVTLSCEQNLNHDAMYWYRQDPGQGLRLIYYSQIVNDFQKGDIAEGYSVSREKKESFPLTVTSAQKNPTAFYLCASSTVGENYGYTFGSGTRLTVV.

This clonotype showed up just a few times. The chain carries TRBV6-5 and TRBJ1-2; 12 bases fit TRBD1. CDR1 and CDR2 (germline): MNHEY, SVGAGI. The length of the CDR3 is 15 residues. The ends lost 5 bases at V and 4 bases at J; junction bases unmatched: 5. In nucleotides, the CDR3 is TGTGCCAGCAGTGCGGGACAGGGGGCTGTCTATGGCTACACCTTC. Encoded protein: CASSAGQGAVYGYTF.

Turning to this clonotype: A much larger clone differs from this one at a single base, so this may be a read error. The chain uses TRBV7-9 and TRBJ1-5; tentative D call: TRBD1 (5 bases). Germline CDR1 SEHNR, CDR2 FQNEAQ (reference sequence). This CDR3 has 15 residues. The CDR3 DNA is TGCGCCAGCAGCCAAATAACACAGGTTAATCAGCCCCAGCGTTTT. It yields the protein CASSQITQVNQPQRF. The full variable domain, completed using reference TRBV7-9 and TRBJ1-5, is DTGVSQNPRHKITKRGQNVTFRCDPISEHNRLYWYRQTLGQGPEFLTYFQNEAQLEKSRLLSDRFSAERPKGSFSTLEIQRTEQGDSAMYLCASSQITQVNQPQRFGDGTRLSIL.

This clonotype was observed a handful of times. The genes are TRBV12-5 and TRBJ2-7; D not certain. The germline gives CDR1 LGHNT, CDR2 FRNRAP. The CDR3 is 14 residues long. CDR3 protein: CASSFGQLLYEQYF. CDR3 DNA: TGTGCCAGCAGTTTCGGTCAGCTTCTTTACGAGCAGTACTTC. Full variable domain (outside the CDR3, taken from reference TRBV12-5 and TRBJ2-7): DARVTQTPRHKVTEMGQEVTMRCQPILGHNTVFWYRQTMMQGLELLAYFRNRAPLDDSGMPKDRFSAEMPDATLATLKIQPSEPRDSAVYFCASSFGQLLYEQYFGPGTRLTVT.

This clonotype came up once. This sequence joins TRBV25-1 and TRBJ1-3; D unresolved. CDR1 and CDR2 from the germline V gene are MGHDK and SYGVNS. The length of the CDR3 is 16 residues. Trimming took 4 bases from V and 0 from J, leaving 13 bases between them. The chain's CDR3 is CASSAGRINSGNTIYF. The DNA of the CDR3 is TGTGCCAGCAGTGCTGGACGGATCAACTCTGGAAACACCATATATTTT.

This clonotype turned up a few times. The CDR3 nucleotides read TGTGCCACAAGTCGCAATCAGCCCCAGCATTTT. It yields the protein CATSRNQPQHF. The chain recombines TRBV15 with TRBJ1-5; D remains unclear. This CDR3 contains 11 residues. From germline, CDR1 is LNHNV and CDR2 YYDKDF (reference sequence). The V end lost 9 bases, the J end lost 2 bases, and 5 bases lay between the germline ends.

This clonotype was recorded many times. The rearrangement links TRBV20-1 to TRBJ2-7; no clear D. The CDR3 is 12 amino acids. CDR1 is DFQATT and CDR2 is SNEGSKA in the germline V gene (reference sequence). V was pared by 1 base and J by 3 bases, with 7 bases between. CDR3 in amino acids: CSARVVGYEQYF. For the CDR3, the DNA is TGCAGTGCTAGAGTGGTGGGCTACGAGCAGTACTTC.

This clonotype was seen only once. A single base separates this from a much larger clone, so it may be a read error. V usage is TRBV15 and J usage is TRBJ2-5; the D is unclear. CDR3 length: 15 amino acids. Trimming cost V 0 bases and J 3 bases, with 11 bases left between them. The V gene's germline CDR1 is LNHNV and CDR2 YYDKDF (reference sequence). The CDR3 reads CATSREDQREETQYF. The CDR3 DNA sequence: TGTGCCACCAGCAGAGAAGACCAAAGGGAAGAGACCCAGTACTTC.